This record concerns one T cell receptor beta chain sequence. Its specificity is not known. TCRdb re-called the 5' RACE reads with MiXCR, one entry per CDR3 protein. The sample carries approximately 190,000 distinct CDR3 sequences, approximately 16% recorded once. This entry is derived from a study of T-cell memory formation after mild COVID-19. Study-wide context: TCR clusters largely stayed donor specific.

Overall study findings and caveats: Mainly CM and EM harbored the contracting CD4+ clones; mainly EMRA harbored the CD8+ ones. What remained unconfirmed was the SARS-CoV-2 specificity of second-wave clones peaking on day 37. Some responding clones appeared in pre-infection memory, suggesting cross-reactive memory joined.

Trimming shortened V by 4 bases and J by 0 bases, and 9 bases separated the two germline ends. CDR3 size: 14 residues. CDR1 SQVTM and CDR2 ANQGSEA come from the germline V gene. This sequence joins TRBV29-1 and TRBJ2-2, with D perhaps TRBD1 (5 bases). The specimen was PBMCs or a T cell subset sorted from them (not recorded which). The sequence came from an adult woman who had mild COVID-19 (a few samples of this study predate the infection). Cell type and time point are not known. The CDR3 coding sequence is TGCAGCGTTGCGACAGCCACGAACACCGGGGAGCTGTTTTTT. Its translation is CSVATATNTGELFF.